Listed below are T cell receptor beta chains from one sample, sequenced in a study of shared clonotypes between healthy human individuals. The table came from immunoSEQ multiplex PCR; TCRdb's copy has only in-frame clones and leaves some out. This sample has 700,000 to 950,000 clones, with roughly 96% found just once. Sequenced input: naive CD8+ T cells sorted from blood. Receptors originate from a man aged 25 to 45 in good health. Both conserved end residues are part of each CDR3. Fields, in order: V gene, CDR3 length, CDR3 protein.

TRBV5-1,15,CASHHSTGGENEQFF
TRBV7-8,12,CASSGLDNEQFF
TRBV6-5,16,CASSYSSSGGLYEQYF
TRBV15,15,CATSSKRESAMVQFF
TRBV5-1,16,CASSLGRTDPNYGYTF
TRBV2,15,CASRDDRQANYGYTF
TRBV7-9,12,CASSFGVNEQFF
TRBV9,15,CASSVGGASNQPQHF
TRBV18,14,CASSPGLRGEKLFF
TRBV6-5,16,CASSLTGLAGLYEQYF
TRBV19,13,CASSIYRNTEAFF
TRBV29-1,11,CSLSQYNEQFF
TRBV10-2,16,CASSEVSDTMNTEAFF
TRBV6-5,13,CASSPISGYEQYF
TRBV19,13,CASKPLSIYEQYF
TRBV13,16,CASSSGLAGGSYEQYF
TRBV27,15,CASRSGLVALNTQYF
TRBV5-4,15,CASSLEGGLGTEAFF
TRBV6-5,15,CASSTVGQGYNEQFF
TRBV7-9,16,CASSLGSGRPYNEQFF
TRBV10-1,14,CASSNRDTQETQYF
TRBV6-5,13,CASSYSTGRDYTF
TRBV28,16,CASSLSGIPGNQPQHF
TRBV5-8,15,CASSSGTSGTDTQYF
TRBV12-5,14,CASGFWDTDNEQFF